This T cell receptor (beta chain) was obtained from a study of response to subunit inactivated influenza vaccine. Worth noting for this clonotype: Its antigen is unknown.

TCRdb independently ran MiXCR on the RT-PCR reads; one entry per CDR3 protein. This table has more than 700,000 distinct CDR3 sequences, 21% appearing once. Study-wide results and caveats: Authors suggested each seasonal flu vaccination may recruit only limited numbers of new T cells.

With 0 bases removed from V and 6 bases from J, the gap between germline ends came to 6 bases. The CDR3 runs to 13 residues. The germline gives CDR1 SGHVS, CDR2 FNYEAQ. Specimen: PBMCs from blood, collected roughly 5 days after vaccination. This chain links TRBV7-6 with TRBJ1-5; D uncertain. This receptor was identified in a man between 45 and 60 years old who received an inactivated influenza vaccine. The CDR3 DNA sequence: TGTGCCAGCAGCTTAGCGGAGCGTCAGCCCCAGCATTTT. As protein: CASSLAERQPQHF.